This TCR beta chain was identified in a study of blood T cell repertoires in COVID-19. About the study: Acute and convalescent COVID-19 samples came from the United States, Italy and Spain.

The CDR3 runs 13 residues. Deletions cut 6 bases from V and 3 bases from J, with 11 bases between. The germline CDR1 and CDR2 sequences are LNHDA and SQIVND (reference sequence). Across about two dozen US areas, participants ranged in age from about 18 to 100 years. Two negative PCRs, clearance, or symptom resolution had been documented for recovered Cohort 3 donors. Here immunoSEQ multiplex PCR was the method, and the copy in TCRdb shows in-frame clones only, minus some. There are fewer than 500,000 clones in the sample; about nine tenths occur only once, and 0.65% to 0.9% lies in the top ten. The specimen sequenced was PBMCs or T cells enriched from blood (not recorded which). The chain is built from TRBV19 and TRBJ1-2; D is perhaps TRBD1 (6 bases). This clonotype was sampled from a woman aged 18-35 years who had recovered from COVID-19. In DNA, the CDR3 is TGTGCCAGTAGCCGGGACACAGACTATGGCTACACCTTC. Protein: CASSRDTDYGYTF.